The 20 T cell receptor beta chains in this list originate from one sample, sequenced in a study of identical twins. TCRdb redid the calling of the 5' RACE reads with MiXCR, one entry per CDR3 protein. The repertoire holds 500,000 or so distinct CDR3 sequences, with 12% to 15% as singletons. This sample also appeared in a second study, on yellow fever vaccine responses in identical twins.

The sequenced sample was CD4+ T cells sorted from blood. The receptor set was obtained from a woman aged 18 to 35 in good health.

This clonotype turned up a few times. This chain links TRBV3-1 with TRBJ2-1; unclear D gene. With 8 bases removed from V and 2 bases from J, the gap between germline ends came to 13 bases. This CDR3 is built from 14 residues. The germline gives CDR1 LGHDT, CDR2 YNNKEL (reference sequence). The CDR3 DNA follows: TGTGCCAGCTCCTATGGAGACGCCTACAATGAGCAGTTCTTC. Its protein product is CASSYGDAYNEQFF.

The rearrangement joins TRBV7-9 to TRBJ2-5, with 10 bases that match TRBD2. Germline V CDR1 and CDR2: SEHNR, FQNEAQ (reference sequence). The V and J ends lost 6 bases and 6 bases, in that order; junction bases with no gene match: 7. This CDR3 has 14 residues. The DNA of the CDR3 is TGTGCCAGCAGTAAAGCGGGAGGGCCTCAGACCCAGTACTTC. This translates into CASSKAGGPQTQYF.

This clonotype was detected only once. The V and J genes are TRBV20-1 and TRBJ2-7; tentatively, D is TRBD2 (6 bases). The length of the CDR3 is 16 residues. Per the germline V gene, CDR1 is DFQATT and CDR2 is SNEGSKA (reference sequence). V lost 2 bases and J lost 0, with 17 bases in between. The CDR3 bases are TGCAGTGCTAGATTAAGCGGGCTAGCACTCTCCTACGAGCAGTACTTC. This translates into CSARLSGLALSYEQYF.

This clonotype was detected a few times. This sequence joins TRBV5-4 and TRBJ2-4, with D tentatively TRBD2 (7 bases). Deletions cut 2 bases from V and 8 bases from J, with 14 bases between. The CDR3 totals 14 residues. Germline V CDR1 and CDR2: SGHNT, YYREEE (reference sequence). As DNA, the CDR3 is TGTGCCAGCAGCTTTCGGGGGGCGCGAGACATTCAGTACTTC. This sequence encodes CASSFRGARDIQYF.

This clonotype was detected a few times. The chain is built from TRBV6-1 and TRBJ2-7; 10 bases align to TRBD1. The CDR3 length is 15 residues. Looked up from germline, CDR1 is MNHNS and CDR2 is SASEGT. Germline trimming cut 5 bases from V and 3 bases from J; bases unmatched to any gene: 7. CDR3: CASSPQGQGVYEQYF. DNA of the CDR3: TGTGCCAGCAGTCCCCAAGGACAGGGGGTCTACGAGCAGTACTTC.

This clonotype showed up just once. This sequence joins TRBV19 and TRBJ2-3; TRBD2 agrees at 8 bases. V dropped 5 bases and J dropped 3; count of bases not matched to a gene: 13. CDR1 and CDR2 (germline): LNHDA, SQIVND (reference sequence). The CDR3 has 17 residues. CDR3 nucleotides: TGTGCCAGTAGTGGCGACCGGACGGGGGGGCCTACAGATACGCAGTATTTT. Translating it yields CASSGDRTGGPTDTQYF.

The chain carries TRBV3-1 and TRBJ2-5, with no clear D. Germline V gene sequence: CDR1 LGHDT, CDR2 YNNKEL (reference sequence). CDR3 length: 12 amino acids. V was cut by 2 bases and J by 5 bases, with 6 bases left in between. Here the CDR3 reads CASSQHSETQYF. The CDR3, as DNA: TGTGCCAGCAGCCAACATTCTGAGACCCAGTACTTC.

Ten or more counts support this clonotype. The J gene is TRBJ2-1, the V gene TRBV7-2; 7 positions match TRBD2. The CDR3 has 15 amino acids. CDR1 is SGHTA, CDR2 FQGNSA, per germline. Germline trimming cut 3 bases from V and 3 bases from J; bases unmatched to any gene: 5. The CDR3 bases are TGTGCCAGCAGCTTCCGCGGACTAGTCTACAATGAGCAGTTCTTC. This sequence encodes CASSFRGLVYNEQFF.

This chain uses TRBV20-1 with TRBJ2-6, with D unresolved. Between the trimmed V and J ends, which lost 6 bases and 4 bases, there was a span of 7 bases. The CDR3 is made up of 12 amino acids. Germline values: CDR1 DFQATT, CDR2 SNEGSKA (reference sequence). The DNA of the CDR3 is TGCAGTGCCACCGCCGGGGCCAACGTCCTGACTTTC. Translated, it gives CSATAGANVLTF.

The CDR3 sequence is CASSSTLYEQYF. CDR3 nucleotides: TGTGCCAGCAGTTCGACCCTCTACGAGCAGTACTTC. This rearrangement joins TRBV12-3 or TRBV12-4 to TRBJ2-7; D unresolved. The CDR3 runs 12 residues. V dropped 4 bases and J dropped 3 bases, with 7 bases sitting between them.

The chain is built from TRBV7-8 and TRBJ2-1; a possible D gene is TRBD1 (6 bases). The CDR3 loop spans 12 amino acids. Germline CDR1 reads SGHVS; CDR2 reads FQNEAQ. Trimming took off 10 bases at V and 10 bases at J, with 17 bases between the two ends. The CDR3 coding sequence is TGTGCCACATCCCGACAGGCGGTAGAGCAGTTCTTC. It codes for CATSRQAVEQFF.

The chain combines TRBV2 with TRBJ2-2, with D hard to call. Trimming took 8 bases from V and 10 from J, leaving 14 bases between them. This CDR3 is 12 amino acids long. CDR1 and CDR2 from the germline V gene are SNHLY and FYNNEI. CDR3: CASGRVRAELFF. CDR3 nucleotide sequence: TGTGCCAGCGGCCGAGTAAGGGCGGAGCTGTTTTTT.

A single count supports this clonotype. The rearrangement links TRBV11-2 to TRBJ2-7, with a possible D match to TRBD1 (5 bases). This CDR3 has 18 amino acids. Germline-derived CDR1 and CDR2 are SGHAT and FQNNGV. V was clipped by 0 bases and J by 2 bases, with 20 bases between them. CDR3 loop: CASSLDRPYWGSTYEQYF. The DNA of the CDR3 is TGTGCCAGCAGCTTAGATCGGCCTTATTGGGGCTCGACCTACGAGCAGTACTTC.

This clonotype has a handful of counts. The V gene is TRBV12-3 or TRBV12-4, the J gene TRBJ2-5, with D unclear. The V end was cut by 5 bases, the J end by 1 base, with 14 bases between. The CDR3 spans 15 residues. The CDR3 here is CASSGLLTTQETQYF. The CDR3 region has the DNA TGTGCCAGCAGTGGCCTTCTTACAACCCAAGAGACCCAGTACTTC.

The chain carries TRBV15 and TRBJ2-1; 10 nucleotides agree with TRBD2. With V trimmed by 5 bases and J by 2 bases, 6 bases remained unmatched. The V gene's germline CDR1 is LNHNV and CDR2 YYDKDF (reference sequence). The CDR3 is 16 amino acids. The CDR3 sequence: CATSSRLAGAYNEQFF. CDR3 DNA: TGTGCCACCAGCTCCCGGCTAGCGGGGGCCTACAATGAGCAGTTCTTC.

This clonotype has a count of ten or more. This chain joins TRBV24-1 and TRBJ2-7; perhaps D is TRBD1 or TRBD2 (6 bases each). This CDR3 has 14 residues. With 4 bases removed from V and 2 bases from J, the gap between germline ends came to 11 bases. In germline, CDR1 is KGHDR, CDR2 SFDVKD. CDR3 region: CATSERDKAYEQYF. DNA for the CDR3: TGTGCCACCAGTGAGCGGGACAAAGCCTACGAGCAGTACTTC.

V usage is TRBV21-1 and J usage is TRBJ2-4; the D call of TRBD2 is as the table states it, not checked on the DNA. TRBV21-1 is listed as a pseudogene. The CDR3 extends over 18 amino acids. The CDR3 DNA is TGTGCCAGCAGCAAGGACTTAGCGGGGTGTCTAGCCAAAAACATTCAGTACTTC. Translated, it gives CASSKDLAGCLAKNIQYF.

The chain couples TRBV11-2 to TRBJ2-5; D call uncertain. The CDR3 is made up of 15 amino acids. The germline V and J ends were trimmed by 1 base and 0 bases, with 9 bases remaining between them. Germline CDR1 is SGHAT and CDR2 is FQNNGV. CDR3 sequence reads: CASSLGQAYQETQYF. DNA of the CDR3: TGTGCCAGCAGCTTAGGCCAGGCGTACCAAGAGACCCAGTACTTC.

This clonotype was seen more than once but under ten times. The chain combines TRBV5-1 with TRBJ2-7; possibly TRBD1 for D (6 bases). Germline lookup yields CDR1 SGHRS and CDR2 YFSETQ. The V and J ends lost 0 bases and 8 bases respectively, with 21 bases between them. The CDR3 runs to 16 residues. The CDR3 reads CASSLGAGTTPVKQYF. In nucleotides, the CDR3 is TGCGCCAGCAGCTTGGGGGCCGGGACAACTCCAGTAAAGCAGTACTTC.

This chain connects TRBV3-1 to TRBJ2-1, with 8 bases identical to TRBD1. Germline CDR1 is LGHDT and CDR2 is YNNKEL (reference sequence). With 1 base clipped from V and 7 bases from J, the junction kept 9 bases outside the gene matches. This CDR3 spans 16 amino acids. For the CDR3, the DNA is TGTGCCAGCAGCCAAGCATTGAGACAGGGGATTAATGAGCAGTTCTTC. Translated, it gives CASSQALRQGINEQFF.